Listed below are T cell receptor beta chains from one sample, sequenced in a study of shared clonotypes between healthy human individuals. Clones were sequenced by immunoSEQ multiplex PCR, and TCRdb holds only the in-frame ones, with some missing. The sample carries some 1,400,000 clones, roughly 96% recorded once. Sequencing was performed on naive CD4+ T cells sorted from blood. Source of these receptors: a young man in good health. Both conserved end residues are part of each CDR3. A D gene is named only where the DNA matches it firmly. Clone size, where shown, is once, few, many, or a class for clones that have expanded.

CDR3aa	CDR3nt	j_gene	abundance	v_gene	d_gene
CAWSGGSNQPQHF	TGTGCCTGGAGTGGGGGTAGCAATCAGCCCCAGCATTTT	TRBJ1-5	.	TRBV30	.
CASSRDRGNEQFF	TGCGCCAGCAGCAGGGACAGGGGGAATGAGCAGTTCTTC	TRBJ2-1	.	TRBV5-1	TRBD1
CASSLEGVPTYNEQFF	TGTGCCAGCAGCTTAGAAGGGGTCCCAACCTACAATGAGCAGTTCTTC	TRBJ2-1	.	TRBV7-2	.
CASSRSQDYYEQYF	TGTGCCAGCAGCCGCAGCCAGGATTACTACGAGCAGTACTTC	TRBJ2-7	.	TRBV7-9	.
CASSLEVAGGPNTQYF	TGTGCCAGCAGCTTGGAAGTAGCGGGAGGGCCTAATACGCAGTATTTT	TRBJ2-3	.	TRBV5-4	TRBD2
CASSLNDGPSEAFF	TGCGCCAGCAGCTTGAACGACGGGCCCTCTGAAGCTTTCTTT	TRBJ1-1	.	TRBV5-1	.
CASSRDSITDTQYF	TGTGCCAGTAGCAGGGACTCCATCACAGATACGCAGTATTTT	TRBJ2-3	.	TRBV19	.
CASSVGGRAAYNEQFF	TGTGCCAGCAGCGTAGGGGGGAGGGCCGCCTACAATGAGCAGTTCTTC	TRBJ2-1	.	TRBV9	TRBD2
CSVDRFSFEGTDTQYF	TGCAGCGTTGATAGGTTCAGTTTTGAGGGCACAGATACGCAGTATTTT	TRBJ2-3	.	TRBV29-1	.
CASSLVGRGYEKLFF	TGTGCCAGCAGCTTGGTTGGCAGGGGATATGAAAAACTGTTTTTT	TRBJ1-4	once	TRBV5-6	.
CASRFPDEQYF	TGTGCCAGCAGATTCCCGGACGAGCAGTACTTC	TRBJ2-7	.	TRBV2	.
CASSTPGLASYEQFF	TGTGCCAGCAGTACACCGGGACTAGCATCTTATGAGCAGTTCTTC	TRBJ2-1	.	TRBV27	TRBD2
CASRLRVLADTQYF	TGTGCCAGCAGACTCAGGGTCTTAGCAGATACGCAGTATTTT	TRBJ2-3	.	TRBV7-2	.
CASSLVVGGLADNEQFF	TGTGCCAGCAGCTTAGTTGTAGGAGGCCTGGCGGACAATGAGCAGTTCTTC	TRBJ2-1	once	TRBV7-2	.
CASSYSRSPRRDTQYF	TGTGCCAGCAGTTACTCCCGTAGCCCCCGCAGGGATACGCAGTATTTT	TRBJ2-3	.	TRBV6-5	.
CAIGLGNPGGLGEQYF	TGCGCCATCGGGCTAGGAAACCCGGGAGGGTTAGGCGAGCAGTACTTC	TRBJ2-7	.	TRBV10-2	TRBD2
CASKWVNTIYF	TGTGCCAGCAAGTGGGTAAACACCATATATTTT	TRBJ1-3	.	TRBV2	.
CASSAKDTQYF	TGTGCCAGCAGTGCGAAAGATACGCAGTATTTT	TRBJ2-3	.	TRBV6-6	.
CASSPELAGLETQYF	TGTGCCAGCTCACCTGAACTAGCGGGGCTAGAGACCCAGTACTTC	TRBJ2-5	.	TRBV18	TRBD2
CAWSVLGTDYSNQPQHF	TGTGCCTGGAGTGTACTTGGGACCGATTATAGCAATCAGCCCCAGCATTTT	TRBJ1-5	.	TRBV30	.
CASSESGAYNEQFF	TGTGCCAGCAGCGAATCGGGAGCATACAATGAGCAGTTCTTC	TRBJ2-1	.	TRBV14	.
CASSLPGLAPQETQYF	TGTGCCAGCAGCTTACCGGGACTAGCCCCGCAAGAGACCCAGTACTTC	TRBJ2-5	.	TRBV7-2	TRBD2
CASSNGAGGYEQFF	TGTGCCAGCAGTAATGGGGCGGGAGGGTATGAGCAGTTCTTC	TRBJ2-1	once	TRBV6-5	TRBD2
CASSTGHTEAFF	TGCGCCAGCAGCACCGGGCACACTGAAGCTTTCTTT	TRBJ1-1	.	TRBV5-1	.
CASSEGANYGYTF	TGTGCCAGCTCAGAAGGGGCGAACTATGGCTACACCTTC	TRBJ1-2	once	TRBV18	.
CASSLAGTGSTDTQYF	TGTGCCAGCAGCTTAGCTGGGACAGGTAGCACAGATACGCAGTATTTT	TRBJ2-3	.	TRBV7-9	TRBD1
CASSVLGRPLHEQYF	TGTGCCAGCAGCGTGCTGGGCAGGCCCCTCCACGAGCAGTACTTC	TRBJ2-7	.	TRBV5-4	.
CASSQQYYEQYF	TGTGCCAGCAGTCAACAGTACTACGAGCAGTACTTC	TRBJ2-7	.	TRBV28	.
CASSYGLLNEKLFF	TGTGCCAGCAGCTACGGACTGCTGAATGAAAAACTGTTTTTT	TRBJ1-4	.	TRBV7-9	.
CASSSTGGIDF	TGCGCCAGCAGCTCAACAGGGGGCATAGACTTC	TRBJ2-7	.	TRBV5-1	TRBD1